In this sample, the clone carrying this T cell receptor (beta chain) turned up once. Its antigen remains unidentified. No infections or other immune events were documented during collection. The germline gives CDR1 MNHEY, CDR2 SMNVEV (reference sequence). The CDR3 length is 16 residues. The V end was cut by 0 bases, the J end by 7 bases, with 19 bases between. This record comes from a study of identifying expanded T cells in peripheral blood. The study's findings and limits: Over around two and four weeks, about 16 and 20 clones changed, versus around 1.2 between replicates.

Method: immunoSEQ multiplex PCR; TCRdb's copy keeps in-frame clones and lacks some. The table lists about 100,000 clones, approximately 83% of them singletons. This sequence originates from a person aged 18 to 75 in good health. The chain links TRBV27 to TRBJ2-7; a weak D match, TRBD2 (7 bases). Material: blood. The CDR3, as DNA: TGTGCCAGCAGTTTATCGATGGGGGGGCCACCTGGGGAGCAGTACTTC. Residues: CASSLSMGGPPGEQYF.